This TCR beta chain was identified during a study of beta chain features in type 1 diabetes. Study-level findings and limits: A moderate, significant TCRB CDR3 shortening appeared in type 1 diabetes across four CD4+ subsets.

About 100 mL of blood, on average, came from one heparinised draw per donor. Every sorted population was more than 98% pure. This clone was seen only a few times. No antigen is known for it. The investigators reverse transcribed all of the isolated RNA, so they sequenced expressed TCRB transcripts. The assay was immunoSEQ multiplex PCR, and TCRdb's table has in-frame clones only and misses some. The sample has some 350,000 clones, around 9.6% seen once. The sequenced sample was central memory CD4+ T cells from blood. The clonotype originates from a young man with type 1 diabetes.

CDR3 region: CASIGYQEGEKLFF. The CDR3 DNA follows: TGTGCCAGTATCGGGTACCAGGAGGGTGAAAAACTGTTTTTT. This chain joins TRBV19 and TRBJ1-4; D unclear. The V end was cut by 7 bases, the J end by 7 bases, with 16 bases between. The CDR3 covers 14 residues. CDR1 is LNHDA and CDR2 is SQIVND in the germline V gene (reference sequence).